This TCR beta chain was identified during a study of CD8+CD57+ T cells in acquired aplastic anemia. Background on the study: Sorted cells (CD4+ and CD8+) yielded DNA amounts that averaged 3.2 ug.

Regarding the study as a whole: Patients and controls had CD8+ Simpson's diversity values that were not significantly distinct. A set of approximately 29 CD8+ CDR3 sequences was shared between patients and controls, and these sequences appeared highly expressed in patients.

CDR3 length: 16 amino acids. The germline V gene encodes CDR1 LNHDA and CDR2 SQIVND (reference sequence). V shed 6 bases and J shed 0 bases, with 15 bases lying between them. This clonotype was counted between two and nine times. Its antigen remains unidentified. Investigators profiled TCR beta VDJ and CDR3 from genomic DNA template. TCRdb re-analysed the reads in MiXCR, keeping a single row per CDR3 protein. There are about 200,000 distinct CDR3 sequences in the sample; 60% to 80% occur only once, and 58% lies in the top ten. Patients chosen for sequencing had CD8+CD57+ cells that had expanded, as shown by flow cytometry.

The source material was sorted CD4+, CD8+, or CD8+CD57+ T cells (not recorded which) from PBMCs. The V call is TRBV19, the J call TRBJ1-3; perhaps TRBD1 as D (6 bases). The receptor's source is a human donor with aplastic anemia. In nucleotides, the CDR3 is TGTGCCAGTAGCCGGACAGCTATCAGCTCTGGAAACACCATATATTTT. This codes for CASSRTAISSGNTIYF.